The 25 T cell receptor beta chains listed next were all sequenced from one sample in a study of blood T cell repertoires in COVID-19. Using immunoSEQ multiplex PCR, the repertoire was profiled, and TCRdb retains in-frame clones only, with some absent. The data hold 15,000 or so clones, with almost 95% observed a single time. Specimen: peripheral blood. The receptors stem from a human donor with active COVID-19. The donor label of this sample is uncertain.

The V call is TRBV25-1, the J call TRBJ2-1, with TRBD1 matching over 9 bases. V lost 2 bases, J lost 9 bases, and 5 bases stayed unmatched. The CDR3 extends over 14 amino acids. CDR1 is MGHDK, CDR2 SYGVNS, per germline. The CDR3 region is CASSEGDRVCEQFF. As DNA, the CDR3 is TGTGCCAGCAGTGAAGGGGACAGGGTATGTGAGCAGTTCTTC.

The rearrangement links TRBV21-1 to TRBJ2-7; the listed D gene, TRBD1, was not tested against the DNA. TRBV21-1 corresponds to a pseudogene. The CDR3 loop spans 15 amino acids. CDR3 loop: CASSKQGAVPAEQYF. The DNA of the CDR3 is TGTGCCAGCAGCAAACAGGGGGCCGTCCCGGCCGAGCAGTACTTC.

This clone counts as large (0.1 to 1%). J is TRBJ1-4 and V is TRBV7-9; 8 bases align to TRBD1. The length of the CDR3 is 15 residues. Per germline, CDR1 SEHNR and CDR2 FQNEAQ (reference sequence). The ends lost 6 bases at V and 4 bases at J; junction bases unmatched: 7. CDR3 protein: CASRQGVINNEKLFF. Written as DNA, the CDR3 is TGTGCCAGCAGACAGGGGGTGATCAATAATGAAAAACTGTTTTTT.

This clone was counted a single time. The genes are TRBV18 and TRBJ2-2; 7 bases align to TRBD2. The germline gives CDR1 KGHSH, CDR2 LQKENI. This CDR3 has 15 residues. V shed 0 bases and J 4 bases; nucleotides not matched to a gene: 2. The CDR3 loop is CASSPPSSGTGELFF. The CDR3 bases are TGTGCCAGCTCACCACCGTCTAGCGGCACCGGGGAGCTGTTTTTT.

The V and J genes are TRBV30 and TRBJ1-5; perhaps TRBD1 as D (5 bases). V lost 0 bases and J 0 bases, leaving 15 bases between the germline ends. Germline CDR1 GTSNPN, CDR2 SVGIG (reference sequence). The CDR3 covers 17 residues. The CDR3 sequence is CAWSVPGAAYSNQPQHF. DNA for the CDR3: TGTGCCTGGAGTGTACCTGGGGCAGCGTATAGCAATCAGCCCCAGCATTTT.

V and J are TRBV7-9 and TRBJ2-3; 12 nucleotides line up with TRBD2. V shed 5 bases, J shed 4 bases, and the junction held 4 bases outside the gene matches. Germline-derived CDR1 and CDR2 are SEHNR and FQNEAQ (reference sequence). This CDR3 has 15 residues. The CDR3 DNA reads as TGTGCCAGCAGCACTAGCGGGGGGTCTCCAGATACGCAGTATTTT. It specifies CASSTSGGSPDTQYF.

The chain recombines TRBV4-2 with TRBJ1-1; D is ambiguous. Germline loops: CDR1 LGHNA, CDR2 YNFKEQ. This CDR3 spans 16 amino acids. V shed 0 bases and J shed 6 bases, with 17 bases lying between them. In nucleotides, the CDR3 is TGTGCCAGCAGCCAAGATCCCCCCGGTGCCCGGTCTGAAGCTTTCTTT. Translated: CASSQDPPGARSEAFF.

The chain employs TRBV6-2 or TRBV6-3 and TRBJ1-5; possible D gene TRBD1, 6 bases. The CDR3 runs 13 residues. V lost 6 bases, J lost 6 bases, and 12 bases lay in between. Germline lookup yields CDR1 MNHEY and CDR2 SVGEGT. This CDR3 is CASSPVRGQPQHF. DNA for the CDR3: TGTGCCAGCAGCCCAGTCAGGGGTCAGCCCCAGCATTTT.

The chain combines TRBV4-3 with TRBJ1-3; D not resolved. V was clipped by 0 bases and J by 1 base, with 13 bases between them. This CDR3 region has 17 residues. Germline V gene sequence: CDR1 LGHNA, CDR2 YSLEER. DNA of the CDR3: TGCGCCAGCAGCCAAGATATGAGGCTGGATTCTGGAAACACCATATATTTT. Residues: CASSQDMRLDSGNTIYF.

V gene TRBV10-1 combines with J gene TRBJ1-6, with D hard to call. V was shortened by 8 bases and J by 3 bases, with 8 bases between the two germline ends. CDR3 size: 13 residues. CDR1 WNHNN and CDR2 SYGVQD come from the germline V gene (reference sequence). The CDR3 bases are TGCGCCAGCGTTCTAAGCTATAATTCACCCCTCCACTTT. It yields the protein CASVLSYNSPLHF.

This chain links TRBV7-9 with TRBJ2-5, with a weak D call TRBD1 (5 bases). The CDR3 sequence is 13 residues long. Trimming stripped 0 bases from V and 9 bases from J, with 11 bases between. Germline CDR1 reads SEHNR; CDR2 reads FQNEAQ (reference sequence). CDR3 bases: TGTGCCAGCAGCTTAGCGCAACCAGGGTCCCAGTACTTC. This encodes CASSLAQPGSQYF.

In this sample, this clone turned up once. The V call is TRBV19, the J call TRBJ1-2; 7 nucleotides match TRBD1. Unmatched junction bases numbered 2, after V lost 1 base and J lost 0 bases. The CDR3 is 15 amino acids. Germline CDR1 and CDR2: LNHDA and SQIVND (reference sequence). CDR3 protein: CASSIGDSPNYGYTF. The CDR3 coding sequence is TGTGCCAGTAGTATAGGGGACAGTCCTAACTATGGCTACACCTTC.

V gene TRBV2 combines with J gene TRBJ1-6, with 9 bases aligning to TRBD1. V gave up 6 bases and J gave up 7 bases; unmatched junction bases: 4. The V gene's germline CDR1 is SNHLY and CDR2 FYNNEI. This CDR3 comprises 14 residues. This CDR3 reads CASRPGQGNSPLHF. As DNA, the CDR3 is TGTGCCAGCAGGCCGGGACAGGGAAATTCACCCCTCCACTTT.

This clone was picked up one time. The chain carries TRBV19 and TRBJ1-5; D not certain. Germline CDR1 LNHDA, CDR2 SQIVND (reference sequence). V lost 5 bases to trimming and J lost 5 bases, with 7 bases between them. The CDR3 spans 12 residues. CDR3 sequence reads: CASSREYQPQHF. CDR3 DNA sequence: TGTGCCAGTAGTCGGGAGTATCAGCCCCAGCATTTT.

The CDR3 sequence: CASSQDRSAGRGNIQYF. In DNA form, the CDR3 reads TGTGCCAGCAGCCAAGATCGGTCGGCTGGCCGAGGGAACATTCAGTACTTC. The chain uses TRBV14 and TRBJ2-4, with D possibly matching TRBD2 (5 bases). V was shortened by 0 bases and J by 7 bases, with 19 bases between the two germline ends. The CDR3 contains 17 residues. The germline CDR1 and CDR2 sequences are SGHDN and FVKESK.

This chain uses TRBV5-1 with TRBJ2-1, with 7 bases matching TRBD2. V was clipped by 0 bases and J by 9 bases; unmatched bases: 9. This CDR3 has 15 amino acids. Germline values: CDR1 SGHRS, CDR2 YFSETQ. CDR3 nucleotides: TGCGCCAGCAGCTTGGCCCATCTAGCGGCGGGTGAGCAGTTCTTC. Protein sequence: CASSLAHLAAGEQFF. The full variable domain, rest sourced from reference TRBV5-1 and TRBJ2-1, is KAGVTQTPRYLIKTRGQQVTLSCSPISGHRSVSWYQQTPGQGLQFLFEYFSETQRNKGNFPGRFSGRQFSNSRSEMNVSTLELGDSALYLCASSLAHLAAGEQFFGPGTRLTVL.

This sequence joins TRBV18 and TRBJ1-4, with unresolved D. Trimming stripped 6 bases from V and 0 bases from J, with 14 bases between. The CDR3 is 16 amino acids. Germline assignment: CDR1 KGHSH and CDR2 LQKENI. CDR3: CASSRNGVATNEKLFF. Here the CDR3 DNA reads TGTGCCAGCTCGCGCAACGGGGTTGCAACTAATGAAAAACTGTTTTTT.

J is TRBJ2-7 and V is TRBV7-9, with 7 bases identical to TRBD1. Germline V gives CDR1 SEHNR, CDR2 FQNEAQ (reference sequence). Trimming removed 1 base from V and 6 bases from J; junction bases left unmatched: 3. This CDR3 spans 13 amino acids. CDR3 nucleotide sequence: TGTGCCAGCAGCTTAGAGGGGGCGGGCGAGCAGTACTTC. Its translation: CASSLEGAGEQYF.

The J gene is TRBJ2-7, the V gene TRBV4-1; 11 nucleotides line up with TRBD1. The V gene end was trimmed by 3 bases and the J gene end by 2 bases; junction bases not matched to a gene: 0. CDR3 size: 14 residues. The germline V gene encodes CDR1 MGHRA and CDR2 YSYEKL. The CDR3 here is CASSQGQGAYEQYF. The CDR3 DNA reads TGCGCCAGCAGCCAGGGACAGGGGGCCTACGAGCAGTACTTC.

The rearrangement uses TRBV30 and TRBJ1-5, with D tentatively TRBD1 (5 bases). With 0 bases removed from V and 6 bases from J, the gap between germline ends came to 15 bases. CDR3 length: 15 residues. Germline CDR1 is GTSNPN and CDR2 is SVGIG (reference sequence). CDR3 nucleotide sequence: TGTGCCTGGAGTGTACCAGGGAATCCCTCTCAGCCCCAGCATTTT. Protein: CAWSVPGNPSQPQHF.

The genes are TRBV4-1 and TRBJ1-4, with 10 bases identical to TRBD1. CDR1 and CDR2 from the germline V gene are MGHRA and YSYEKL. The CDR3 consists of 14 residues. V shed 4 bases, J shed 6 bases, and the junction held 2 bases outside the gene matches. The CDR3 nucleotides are TGCGCCAGCAGCCCCGGGACAGGGGATGAAAAACTGTTTTTT. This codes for CASSPGTGDEKLFF.

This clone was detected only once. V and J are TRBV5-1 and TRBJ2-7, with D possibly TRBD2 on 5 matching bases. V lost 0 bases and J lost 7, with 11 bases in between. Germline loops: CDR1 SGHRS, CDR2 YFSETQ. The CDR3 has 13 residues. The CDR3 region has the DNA TGCGCCAGCAGCTTGGGGATGTCGGGGGAGCAGTACTTC. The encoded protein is CASSLGMSGEQYF.

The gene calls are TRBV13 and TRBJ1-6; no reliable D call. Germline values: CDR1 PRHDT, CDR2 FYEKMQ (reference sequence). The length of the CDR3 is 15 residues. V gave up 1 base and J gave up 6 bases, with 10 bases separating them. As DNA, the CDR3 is TGTGCCAGCAGCTTAGTCGACAAAGCTAATTCACCCCTCCACTTT. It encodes CASSLVDKANSPLHF.

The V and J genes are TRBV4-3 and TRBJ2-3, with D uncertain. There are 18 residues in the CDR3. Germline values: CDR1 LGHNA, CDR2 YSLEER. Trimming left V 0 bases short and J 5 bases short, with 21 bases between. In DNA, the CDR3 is TGCGCCAGCAGCCAAGACCGACCCTCCAGTGAGGAAGGAGATACGCAGTATTTT. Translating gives CASSQDRPSSEEGDTQYF.

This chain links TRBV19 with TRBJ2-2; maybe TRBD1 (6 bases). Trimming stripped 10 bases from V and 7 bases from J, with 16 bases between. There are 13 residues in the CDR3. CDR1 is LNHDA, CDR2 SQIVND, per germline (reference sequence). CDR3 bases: TGTGCCACCGACAGGAAGGTCGGCGGGGAGCTGTTTTTT. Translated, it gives CATDRKVGGELFF.